The rows below give T cell receptor beta chains drawn from one sample of a study of blood T cell repertoires in COVID-19. Clones were read by immunoSEQ multiplex PCR, and TCRdb kept only the in-frame ones, dropping some. The repertoire holds about 220,000 clones, with 86% as singletons. Sequenced input: peripheral blood. The receptors stem from a man under 40 who had recovered from COVID-19. CDR3s leave out the opening cysteine and the closing phenylalanine or tryptophan. Each record gives: J gene, V gene, CDR3 protein.

>TRBJ1-4|TRBV10-2
ASSLQGRYEKLF
>TRBJ2-7|TRBV4-2
ASSQETAYEQY
>TRBJ2-5|TRBV12-5
ASEGVGETQY
>TRBJ2-5|TRBV3-1/TRBV3-2
ASEDTGSIETQY
>TRBJ1-2|TRBV5-1
ASRRGQEDGYT
>TRBJ1-2|TRBV19
ASSIEVGGYGYT
>TRBJ2-3|TRBV9
ASSVGASGYTDTQY
>TRBJ1-2|TRBV6-5
ASSTGTVLLYGYT
>TRBJ2-7|TRBV11-2
ASSSGSYEQY
>TRBJ2-1|TRBV15
ATSRDLESNEQF
>TRBJ2-5|TRBV4-3
ASSQGRVQETQY
>TRBJ2-7|TRBV6-2/TRBV6-3
ASSESGQPTKYEQY
>TRBJ1-6|TRBV18
ASSPPNGPGQTNSPLH
>TRBJ1-1|TRBV5-6
ASSQTGYTEAF
>TRBJ2-7|TRBV10-3
AISDAGTGVQPYEQY
>TRBJ2-5|TRBV3-1/TRBV3-2
ASSQGLAGQETQY
>TRBJ1-2|TRBV5-1
ASAARQGPINYGYT
>TRBJ1-1|TRBV4-1
ASSQGVGTEAF
>TRBJ2-2|TRBV12-5
ASGLGLAGAGELF
>TRBJ2-7|TRBV7-8
ASSPGGTYEQY